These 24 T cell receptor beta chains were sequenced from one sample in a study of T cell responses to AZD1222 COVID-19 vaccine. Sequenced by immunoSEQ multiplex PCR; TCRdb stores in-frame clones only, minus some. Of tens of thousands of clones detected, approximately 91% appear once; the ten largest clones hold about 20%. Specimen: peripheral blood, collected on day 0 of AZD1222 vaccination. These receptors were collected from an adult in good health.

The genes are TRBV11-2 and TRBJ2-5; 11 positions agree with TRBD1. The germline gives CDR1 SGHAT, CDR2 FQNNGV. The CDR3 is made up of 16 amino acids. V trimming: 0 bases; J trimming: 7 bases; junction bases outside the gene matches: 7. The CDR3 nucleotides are TGTGCCAGCAGCTTAGATGGACAGGGGGCATTAGGGACCCAGTACTTC. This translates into CASSLDGQGALGTQYF.

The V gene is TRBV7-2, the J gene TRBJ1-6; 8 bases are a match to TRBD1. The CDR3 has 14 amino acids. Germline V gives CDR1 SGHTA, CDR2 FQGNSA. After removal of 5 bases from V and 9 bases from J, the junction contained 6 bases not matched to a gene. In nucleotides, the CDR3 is TGTGCCAGCAGCCACGGACAGGGTTTTTCACCCCTCCACTTT. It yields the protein CASSHGQGFSPLHF. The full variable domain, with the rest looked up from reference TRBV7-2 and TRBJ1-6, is GAGVSQSPSNKVTEKGKDVELRCDPISGHTALYWYRQSLGQGLEFLIYFQGNSAPDKSGLPSDRFSAERTGGSVSTLTIQRTQQEDSAVYLCASSHGQGFSPLHFGNGTRLTVT.

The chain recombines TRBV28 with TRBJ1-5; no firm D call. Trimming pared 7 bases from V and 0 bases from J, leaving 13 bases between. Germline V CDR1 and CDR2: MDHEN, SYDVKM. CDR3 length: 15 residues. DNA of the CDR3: TGTGCCAGCATCCCCAGCGGTTATAGCAATCAGCCCCAGCATTTT. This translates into CASIPSGYSNQPQHF.

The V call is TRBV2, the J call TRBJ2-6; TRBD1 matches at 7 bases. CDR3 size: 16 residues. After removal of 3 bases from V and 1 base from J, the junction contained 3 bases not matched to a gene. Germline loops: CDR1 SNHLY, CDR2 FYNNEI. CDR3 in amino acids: CASSDRGQSGANVLTF. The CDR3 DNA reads TGTGCCAGCAGTGACCGGGGACAGTCTGGGGCCAACGTCCTGACTTTC.

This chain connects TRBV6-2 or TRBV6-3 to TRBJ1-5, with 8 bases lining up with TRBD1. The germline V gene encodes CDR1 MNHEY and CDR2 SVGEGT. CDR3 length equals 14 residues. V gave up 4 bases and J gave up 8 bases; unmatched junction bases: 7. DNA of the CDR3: TGTGCCAGCAGTTCTCAGGGGGCGCGGGAGCCCCAGCATTTT. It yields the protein CASSSQGAREPQHF.

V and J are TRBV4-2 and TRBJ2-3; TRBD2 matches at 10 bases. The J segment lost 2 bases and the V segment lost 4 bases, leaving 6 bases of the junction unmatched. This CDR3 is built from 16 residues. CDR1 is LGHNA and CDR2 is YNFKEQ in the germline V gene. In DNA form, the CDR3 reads TGTGCCAGCAGCCCGGGACTAGCGACTGACACAGATACGCAGTATTTT. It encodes CASSPGLATDTDTQYF.

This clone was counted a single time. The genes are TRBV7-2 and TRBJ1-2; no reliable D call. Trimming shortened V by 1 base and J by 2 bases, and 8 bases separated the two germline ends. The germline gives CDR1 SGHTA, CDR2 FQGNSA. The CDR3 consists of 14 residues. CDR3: CASSLVWRNYGYTF. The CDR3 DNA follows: TGTGCCAGCAGCTTAGTTTGGAGAAACTATGGCTACACCTTC.

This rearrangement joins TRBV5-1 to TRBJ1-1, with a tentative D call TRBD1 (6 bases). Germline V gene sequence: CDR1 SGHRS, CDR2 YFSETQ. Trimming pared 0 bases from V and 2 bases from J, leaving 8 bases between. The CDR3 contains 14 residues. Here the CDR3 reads CASSLGTENTEAFF. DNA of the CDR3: TGCGCCAGCAGCTTGGGGACAGAAAACACTGAAGCTTTCTTT.

CDR3 DNA: TGTGCCAGCACTAGACAGGCCCCAATGAACACTGAAGCTTTCTTT. Translation gives CASTRQAPMNTEAFF. The rearrangement joins TRBV27 to TRBJ1-1; perhaps TRBD1 as D (6 bases). The CDR3 totals 15 residues. Trimming took off 7 bases at V and 0 bases at J, with 15 bases between the two ends. Germline CDR1 MNHEY, CDR2 SMNVEV (reference sequence).

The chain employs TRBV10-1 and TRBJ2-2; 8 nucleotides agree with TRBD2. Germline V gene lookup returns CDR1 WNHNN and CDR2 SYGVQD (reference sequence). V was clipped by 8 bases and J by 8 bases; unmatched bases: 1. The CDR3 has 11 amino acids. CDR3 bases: TGCGCCAGCCGGGAGGGGGGGGAGCTGTTTTTT. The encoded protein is CASREGGELFF.

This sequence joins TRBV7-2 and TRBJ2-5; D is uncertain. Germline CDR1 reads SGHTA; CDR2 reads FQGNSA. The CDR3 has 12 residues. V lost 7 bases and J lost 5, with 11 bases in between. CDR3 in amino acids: CASTQSRETQYF. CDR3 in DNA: TGTGCCAGCACCCAATCCCGGGAGACCCAGTACTTC.

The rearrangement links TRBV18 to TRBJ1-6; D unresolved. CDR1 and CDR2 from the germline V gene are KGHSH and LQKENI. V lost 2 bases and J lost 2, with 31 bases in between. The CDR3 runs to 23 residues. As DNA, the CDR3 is TGTGCCAGCTCACCAATTCCGGGGAAGACTTTTAACTCACCTACACCCTATAATTCACCCCTCCACTTT. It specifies CASSPIPGKTFNSPTPYNSPLHF.

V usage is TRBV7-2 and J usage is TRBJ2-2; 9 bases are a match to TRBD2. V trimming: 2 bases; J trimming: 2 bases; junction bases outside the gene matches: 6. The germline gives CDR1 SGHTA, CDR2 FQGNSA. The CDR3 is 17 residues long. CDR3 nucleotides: TGTGCCAGCAGCTTATCCCCTAGCGGGGTTAACACCGGGGAGCTGTTTTTT. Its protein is CASSLSPSGVNTGELFF. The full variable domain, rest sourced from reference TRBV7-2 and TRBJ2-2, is GAGVSQSPSNKVTEKGKDVELRCDPISGHTALYWYRQSLGQGLEFLIYFQGNSAPDKSGLPSDRFSAERTGGSVSTLTIQRTQQEDSAVYLCASSLSPSGVNTGELFFGEGSRLTVL.

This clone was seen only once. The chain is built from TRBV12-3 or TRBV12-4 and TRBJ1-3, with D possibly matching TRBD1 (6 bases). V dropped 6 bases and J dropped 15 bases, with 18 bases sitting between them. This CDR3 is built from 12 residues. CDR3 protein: CASSPRTVPKYF. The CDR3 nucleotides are TGTGCCAGCAGCCCCCGGACAGTCCCGAAATATTTT.

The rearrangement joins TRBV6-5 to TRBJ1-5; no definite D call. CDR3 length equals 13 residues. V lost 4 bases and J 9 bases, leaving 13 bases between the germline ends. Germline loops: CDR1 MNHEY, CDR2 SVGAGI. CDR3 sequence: CASSSHGRWPQHF. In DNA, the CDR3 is TGTGCCAGCAGTTCGCACGGTAGGTGGCCCCAGCATTTT.

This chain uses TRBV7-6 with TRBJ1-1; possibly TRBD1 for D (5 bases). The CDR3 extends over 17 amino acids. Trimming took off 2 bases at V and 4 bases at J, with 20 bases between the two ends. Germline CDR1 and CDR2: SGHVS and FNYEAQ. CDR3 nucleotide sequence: TGTGCCAGCAGCTTATTTTCTCCGGGTGGGACGGTCACTGAAGCTTTCTTT. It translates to CASSLFSPGGTVTEAFF.

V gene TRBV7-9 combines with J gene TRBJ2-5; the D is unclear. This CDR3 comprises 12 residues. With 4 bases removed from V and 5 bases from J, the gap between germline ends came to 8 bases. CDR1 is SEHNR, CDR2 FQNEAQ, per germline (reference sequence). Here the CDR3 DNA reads TGTGCCAGCAGCTACGCCAGCGAGACCCAGTACTTC. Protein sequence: CASSYASETQYF. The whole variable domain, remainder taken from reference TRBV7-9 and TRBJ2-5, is DTGVSQNPRHKITKRGQNVTFRCDPISEHNRLYWYRQTLGQGPEFLTYFQNEAQLEKSRLLSDRFSAERPKGSFSTLEIQRTEQGDSAMYLCASSYASETQYFGPGTRLLVL.

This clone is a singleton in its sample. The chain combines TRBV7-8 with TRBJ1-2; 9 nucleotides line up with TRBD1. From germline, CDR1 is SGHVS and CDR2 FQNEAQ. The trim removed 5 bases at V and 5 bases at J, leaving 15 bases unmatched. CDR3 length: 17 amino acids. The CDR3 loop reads CASSVPGQGTPGYGYTF. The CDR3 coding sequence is TGTGCCAGCAGCGTTCCGGGACAGGGAACTCCTGGGTATGGCTACACCTTC.

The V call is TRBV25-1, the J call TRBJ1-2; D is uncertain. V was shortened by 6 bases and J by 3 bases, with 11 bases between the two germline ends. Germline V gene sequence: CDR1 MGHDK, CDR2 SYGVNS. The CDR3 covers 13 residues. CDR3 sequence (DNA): TGTGCCAGCAGCGGAGCCGGCTACTATGGCTACACCTTC. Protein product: CASSGAGYYGYTF.

The CDR3, as DNA: TGTGCCAGCAGTTACTCTGGGGGAAGTACTAACTATGGCTACACCTTC. Amino acid sequence: CASSYSGGSTNYGYTF. The chain employs TRBV6-5 and TRBJ1-2; tentative D call: TRBD1 (5 bases). CDR1 is MNHEY and CDR2 is SVGAGI in the germline V gene. The V end was cut by 0 bases, the J end by 0 bases, with 11 bases between. CDR3 length: 16 amino acids.

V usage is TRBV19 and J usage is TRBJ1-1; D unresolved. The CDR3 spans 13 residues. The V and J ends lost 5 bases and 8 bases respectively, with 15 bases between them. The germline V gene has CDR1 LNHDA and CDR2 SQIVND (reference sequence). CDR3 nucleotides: TGTGCCAGTAGTGTAAGGGTTCCGGGCGAAGCTTTCTTT. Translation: CASSVRVPGEAFF.

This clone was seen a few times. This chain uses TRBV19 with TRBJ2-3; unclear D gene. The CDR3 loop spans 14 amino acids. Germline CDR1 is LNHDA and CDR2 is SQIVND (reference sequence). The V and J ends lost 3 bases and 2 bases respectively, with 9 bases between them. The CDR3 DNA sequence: TGTGCCAGTAGTATTTCAGTAACCACAGATACGCAGTATTTT. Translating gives CASSISVTTDTQYF.

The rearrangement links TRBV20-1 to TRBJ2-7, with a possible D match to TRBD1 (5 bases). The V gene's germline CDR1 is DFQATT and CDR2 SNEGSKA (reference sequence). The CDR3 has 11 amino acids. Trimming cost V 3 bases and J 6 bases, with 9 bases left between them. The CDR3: CSASGAREQYF. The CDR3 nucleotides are TGCAGTGCTAGTGGGGCACGCGAGCAGTACTTC.

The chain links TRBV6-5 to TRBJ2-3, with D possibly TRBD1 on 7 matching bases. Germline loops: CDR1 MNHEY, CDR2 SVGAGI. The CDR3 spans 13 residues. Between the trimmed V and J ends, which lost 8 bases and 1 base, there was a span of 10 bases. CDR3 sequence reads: CASVRGGTDTQYF. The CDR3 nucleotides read TGTGCCAGCGTCAGGGGGGGCACAGATACGCAGTATTTT.